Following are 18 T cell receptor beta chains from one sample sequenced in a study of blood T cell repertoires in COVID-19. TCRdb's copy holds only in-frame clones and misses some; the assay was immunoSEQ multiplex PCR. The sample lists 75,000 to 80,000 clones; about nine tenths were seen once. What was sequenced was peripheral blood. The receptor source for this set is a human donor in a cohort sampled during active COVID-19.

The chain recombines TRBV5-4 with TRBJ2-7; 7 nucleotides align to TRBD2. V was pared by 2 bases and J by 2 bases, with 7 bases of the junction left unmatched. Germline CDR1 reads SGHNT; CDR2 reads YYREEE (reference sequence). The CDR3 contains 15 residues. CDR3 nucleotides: TGTGCCAGCAGCTTCGGAGGGAGGGCCCCCTACGAGCAGTACTTC. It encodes CASSFGGRAPYEQYF.

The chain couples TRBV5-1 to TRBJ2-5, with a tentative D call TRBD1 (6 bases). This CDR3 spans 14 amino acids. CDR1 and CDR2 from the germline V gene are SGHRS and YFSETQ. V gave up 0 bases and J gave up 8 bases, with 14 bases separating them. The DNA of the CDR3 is TGCGCCAGCAGCTTGGCCACAGGGACCCCAACCCAGTACTTC. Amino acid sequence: CASSLATGTPTQYF.

The CDR3 region has the DNA TGTGCCAGCAGCCGAGGACTAGCGGGATGGGGCGAGCAGTACTTC. Translation: CASSRGLAGWGEQYF. The V call is TRBV27, the J call TRBJ2-7; 12 nucleotides line up with TRBD2. V shed 6 bases and J 6 bases; nucleotides not matched to a gene: 9. CDR3 length: 15 residues. CDR1 is MNHEY and CDR2 is SMNVEV in the germline V gene (reference sequence).

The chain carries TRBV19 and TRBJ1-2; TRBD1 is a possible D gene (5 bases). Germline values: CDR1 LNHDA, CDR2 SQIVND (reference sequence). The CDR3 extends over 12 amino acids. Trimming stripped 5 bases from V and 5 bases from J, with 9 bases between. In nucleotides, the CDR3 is TGTGCCAGTAGTCCTCGGGGGTATGGCTACACCTTC. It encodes CASSPRGYGYTF.

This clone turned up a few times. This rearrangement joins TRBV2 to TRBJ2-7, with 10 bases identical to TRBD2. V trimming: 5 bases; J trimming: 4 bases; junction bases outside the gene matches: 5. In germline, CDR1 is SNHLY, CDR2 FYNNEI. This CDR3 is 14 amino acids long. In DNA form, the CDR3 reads TGTGCCAGCAGTCCGGGACTAGCGAGGTACGAGCAGTACTTC. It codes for CASSPGLARYEQYF.

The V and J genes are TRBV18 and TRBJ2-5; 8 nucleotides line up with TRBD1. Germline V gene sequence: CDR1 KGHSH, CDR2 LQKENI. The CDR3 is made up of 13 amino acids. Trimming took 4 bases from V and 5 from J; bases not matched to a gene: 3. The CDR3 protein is CASSRDRWETQYF. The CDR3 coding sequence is TGTGCCAGCTCACGGGACAGGTGGGAGACCCAGTACTTC.

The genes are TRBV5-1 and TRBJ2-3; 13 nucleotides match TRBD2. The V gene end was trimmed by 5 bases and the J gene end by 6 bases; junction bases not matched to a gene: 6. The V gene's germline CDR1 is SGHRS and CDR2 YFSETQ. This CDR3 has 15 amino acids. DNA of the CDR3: TGCGCCAGCAGGGAGGGACTAGCGGGGCCGGATACGCAGTATTTT. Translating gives CASREGLAGPDTQYF.

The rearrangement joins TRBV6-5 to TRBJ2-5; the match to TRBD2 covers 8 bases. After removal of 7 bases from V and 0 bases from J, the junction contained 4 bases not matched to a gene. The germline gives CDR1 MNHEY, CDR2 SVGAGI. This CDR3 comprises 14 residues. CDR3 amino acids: CASTRTSYQETQYF. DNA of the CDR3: TGTGCCAGCACTCGGACTAGCTACCAAGAGACCCAGTACTTC.

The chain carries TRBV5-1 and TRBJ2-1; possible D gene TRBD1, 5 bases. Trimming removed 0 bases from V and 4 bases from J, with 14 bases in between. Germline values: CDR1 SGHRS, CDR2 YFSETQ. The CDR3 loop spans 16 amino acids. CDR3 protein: CASSLAGIPPYNEQFF. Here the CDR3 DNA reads TGCGCCAGCAGCTTGGCAGGGATACCGCCTTACAATGAGCAGTTCTTC.

CDR3 sequence reads: CASSTGDGYTF. The CDR3 nucleotides are TGTGCCAGCTCGACCGGGGATGGCTACACCTTC. The J gene is TRBJ1-2, the V gene TRBV18; D unclear. Germline lookup yields CDR1 KGHSH and CDR2 LQKENI. The CDR3 covers 11 residues. Trimming removed 6 bases from V and 6 bases from J, with 8 bases in between.

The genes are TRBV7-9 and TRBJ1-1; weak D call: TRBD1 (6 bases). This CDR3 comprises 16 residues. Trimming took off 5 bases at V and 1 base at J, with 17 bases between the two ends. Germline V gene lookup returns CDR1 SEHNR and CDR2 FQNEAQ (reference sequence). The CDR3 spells CASSPNDRSQNTEAFF. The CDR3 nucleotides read TGTGCCAGCAGCCCTAATGACAGGTCCCAGAACACTGAAGCTTTCTTT.

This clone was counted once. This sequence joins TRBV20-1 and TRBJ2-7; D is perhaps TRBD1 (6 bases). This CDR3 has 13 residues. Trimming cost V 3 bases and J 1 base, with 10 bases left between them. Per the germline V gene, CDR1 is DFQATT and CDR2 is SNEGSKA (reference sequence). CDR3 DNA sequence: TGCAGTGCTAGTCCAGGGGCGTCCTACGAGCAGTACTTC. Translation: CSASPGASYEQYF.

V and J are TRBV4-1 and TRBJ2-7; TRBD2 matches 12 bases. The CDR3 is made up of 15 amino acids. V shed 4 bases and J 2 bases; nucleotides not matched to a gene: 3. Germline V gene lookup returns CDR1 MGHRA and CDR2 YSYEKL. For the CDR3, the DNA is TGCGCCAGCAGCCCAAGGACTAGCGGGACCTACGAGCAGTACTTC. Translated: CASSPRTSGTYEQYF.

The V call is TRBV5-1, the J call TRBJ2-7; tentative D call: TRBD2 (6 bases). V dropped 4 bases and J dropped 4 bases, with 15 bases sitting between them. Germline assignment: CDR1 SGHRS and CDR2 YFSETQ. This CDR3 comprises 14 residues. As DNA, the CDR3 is TGCGCCAGCAGCCCCGGGACTGGACGGTACGAGCAGTACTTC. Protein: CASSPGTGRYEQYF.

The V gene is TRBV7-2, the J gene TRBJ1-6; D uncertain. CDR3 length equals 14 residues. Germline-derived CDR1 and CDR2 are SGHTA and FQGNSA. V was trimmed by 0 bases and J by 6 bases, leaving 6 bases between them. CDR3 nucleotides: TGTGCCAGCAGCTTAGCTGCCGGTAATTCACCCCTCCACTTT. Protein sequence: CASSLAAGNSPLHF.

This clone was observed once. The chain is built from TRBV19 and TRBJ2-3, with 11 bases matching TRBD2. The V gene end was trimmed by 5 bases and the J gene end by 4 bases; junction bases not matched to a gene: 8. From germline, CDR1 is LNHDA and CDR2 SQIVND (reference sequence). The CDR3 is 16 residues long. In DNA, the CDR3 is TGTGCCAGTAGTGTGAGACTAGCGGGAATCCCAGATACGCAGTATTTT. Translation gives CASSVRLAGIPDTQYF.

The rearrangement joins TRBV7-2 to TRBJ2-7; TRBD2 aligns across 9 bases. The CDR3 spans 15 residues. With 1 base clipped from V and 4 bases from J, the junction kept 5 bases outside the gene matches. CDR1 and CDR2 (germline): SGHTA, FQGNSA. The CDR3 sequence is CASSLVAGEWYEQYF. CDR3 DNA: TGTGCCAGCAGCTTAGTAGCGGGAGAATGGTACGAGCAGTACTTC.

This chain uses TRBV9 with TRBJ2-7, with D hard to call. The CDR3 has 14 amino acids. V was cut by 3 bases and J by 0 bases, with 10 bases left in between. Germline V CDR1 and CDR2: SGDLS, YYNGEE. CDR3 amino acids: CASSAQLGSYEQYF. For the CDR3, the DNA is TGTGCCAGCAGCGCGCAGCTAGGCTCCTACGAGCAGTACTTC.